Below, one T cell receptor (beta chain) is given with its context. This clone was detected a few times. Its antigen has not been determined. No much larger clone exists at a distance of one base, and base qualities are not known. TCR CDR3 regions were amplified from genomic DNA by multiplex PCR using the deep immunoSEQ assay. Extracted genomic DNA from each cell subset was distributed evenly across all wells of several immunoSEQ 96-well plates, and each plate was treated as a replicate. For sorted subsets, 200 to 250 ng of genomic DNA, equivalent to 30,000 or so T cell genomes, went into each replicate PCR. The purified libraries were quantified using a Qubit 3.0 fluorometer, sized with a Bioanalyzer 2100, and then quantified again using the KAPA Library Quantification kit. Every immunoSEQ 96-well plate was sequenced on a separate single-read 150-cycle Illumina NextSeq 550 flow cell. On the study's bioinformatics: Because the immunoSEQ output included only junctional sequences and no quality scores, the filtering could not be the same as the filtering used for full-length reads. Sequences were annotated with PyIR, a Python wrapper for IgBLAST v1.9, using IMGT germline references to assign V/J genes and CDR3. Any read was removed if the V/J assignment was weak (E-value above 1e-6), the CDR3 was missing, or the read contained stop codons, out-of-frame junctions, or ambiguous translated residues. A V3J clonotype was defined by an identical inferred V gene, J gene, and CDR3 amino acid sequence. Percentage overlap between repertoires was computed as shared unique clonotypes divided by the size of the smaller repertoire. Three approaches were used to assess repertoire richness: RTK rarefaction, the Chao1 estimator, and Recon v2.1 estimates of unobserved clonotypes. Generation probabilities for all TCRbeta clonotypes obtained by the gDNA method from several donors were computed using OLGA. Not all clones reach the TCRdb copy of this immuneACCESS table, which keeps in-frame sequences only. Checked studies attribute under half of the gap to unresolved V genes and leave the rest unexplained. V, J and clone size are those of that table, while D and trimming were read from the DNA. The sample includes about 95,000 clones, with less than 80% observed a single time. The ten largest clones take up about 45% of the sample.

Donors were healthy HIV-negative adults with no recently reported acute infections or vaccinations. Every donor was a Caucasian adult living in Nashville, Tennessee, USA. CD8 memory samples consisted of magnetically selected CD45RO+ cells combined with CCR7-negative CD45RA+ effector memory (TemRA) cells. Blood was obtained by leukapheresis, after which PBMCs were separated by Ficoll-Histopaque density gradient centrifugation and cryopreserved in liquid nitrogen vapor phase. Purity and quantity of every magnetically sorted T cell population were checked by analytical flow cytometry. Genomic DNA was isolated from every sorted fraction and measured by UV absorbance on a Nanodrop 2000c. This specimen belongs to a study of shared clonotypes between healthy human individuals (dated by TCRdb to about 2020). Regarding the research as a whole: A couple of women and a few men aged 18 to 49 years were included in the cohort. Per donor, three plates each were used for CD4 naive and CD4 memory, two for CD8 naive, and one for CD8 memory. To estimate repertoire size and how much clonotype sharing occurs between individuals, the study deeply sequenced the blood TCR repertoires of about five healthy adults. To increase sequencing depth and limit assay-specific biases, TCR repertoire library preparation and sequencing were carried out by different laboratories using diverse techniques. Between about 0.9 and 10 billion PBMCs per donor were obtained by leukapheresis. General conclusions and limits of the study: Because the study included a small number of donors, the genetic and exposure-history diversity represented was limited. Compared with non-shared clonotypes, the clonotypes found in all four sorted-subset donors had higher generation probabilities. Pairwise subsampling indicated that sequencing depth was expected to affect the degree of clonotype sharing among donors. Incomplete sequencing was indicated by rarefaction of sorted-subset datasets, despite the large sequencing depth. Naive subsets generally had larger estimated clonotype richness than memory subsets did. Sampling was limited to blood, and TCR repertoires in tissue likely differ from TCR repertoires in blood. When several donors were compared, the shared fraction of clonotypes was about 5% for naive CD4, about 4% for naive CD8, 2.3% for memory CD4, and 0.4% for memory CD8.

CDR1 is given as SEHNR and CDR2 as FQNEAQ, both from the germline V gene (reference sequence). Trimming removed 4 bases from V and 7 bases from J, leaving 16 bases between the germline ends. The CDR3 runs 15 amino acids, cysteine and phenylalanine included. Only CDR3 DNA remains: 45 bases, in frame from the first base. The chain uses TRBV7-9 and TRBJ1-4; confidence is insufficient to name the D gene. The receptor was isolated from a man aged 30-40 years in good health. The sample comprised memory CD8+ T cells sorted from blood. The sample's cell subset or site label, decoded: CD45RO+ cells pooled with CCR7-negative TemRA cells. The CDR3 loop reads CASSSWTWEGEKLFF. The sequenced DNA: TGTGCCAGCAGCTCGTGGACGTGGGAGGGTGAAAAACTGTTTTTT.